This T cell receptor beta chain was profiled in a study of beta chain features in type 1 diabetes. Study-level findings and limits: Patients with Type 1 diabetes showed moderately but significantly shorter TCRB CDR3s in all four CD4+ subsets. Overrepresentation of cells with high TCR expression could result from cDNA sequencing. In the patient group, naive, central memory and Treg TCRB repertoires seemed more alike than in the healthy donor group.

Sorting with CD45RO/CCR7/CD25/CD127/CD95/CD27 yielded naive, central memory, regulatory and stem-like memory CD4+ cells. In germline, CDR1 is SGHRS, CDR2 YFSETQ. Losses at the gene ends were 7 bases for V and 6 bases for J; bases not matched to a gene: 12. The CDR3 loop spans 16 amino acids. What was sequenced were expressed TCRB transcripts, since all of the isolated RNA had been reverse transcribed. Data came from immunoSEQ multiplex PCR; TCRdb stores just in-frame clones and leaves some out. The data contain about 700,000 clones, around 15% of them singletons. The table lists this clone with a few counts. Its antigen is not known.

The sequencing input was naive CD4+ T cells from blood. This TCR was sampled from a man between 18 and 29 years old with type 1 diabetes. The chain is built from TRBV5-1 and TRBJ2-2; 10 nucleotides agree with TRBD1. The CDR3 region is CASGPGTGAGAGELFF. CDR3 coding DNA: TGCGCCAGCGGGCCGGGGACAGGGGCTGGCGCCGGGGAGCTGTTTTTT.